This TCR beta chain derives from a study of blood T cell repertoires in COVID-19. Clones were sequenced by immunoSEQ multiplex PCR, and TCRdb holds only the in-frame ones, with some missing. Here the sample spans fewer than 250,000 clones, approximately 83% being singletons. The CDR3 spans 14 residues. V lost 2 bases and J lost 1, with 10 bases in between. The germline CDR1 and CDR2 sequences are SGHDT and YYEEEE. This clonotype was sampled from a woman between 40 and 55 years old with active or convalescent COVID-19. Sequenced sample: peripheral blood. The chain has TRBV5-6 and TRBJ2-7, with D possibly matching TRBD2 (6 bases). The CDR3 region is CASSLPGESYEQYF. The CDR3 DNA sequence: TGTGCCAGCAGCTTACCGGGAGAGTCCTACGAGCAGTACTTC.